This TCR beta chain was identified in a study of T-cell reconstitution after alpha-beta-depleted transplantation in children. Notes on the study in general: The authors attributed T-cell counts and diversity one year after transplant mostly to newly produced T cells. High day-60 TCRbeta diversity in some patients came from surviving recipient T cells and thymic progenitors.

The ends were cut back, 4 bases at V and 2 bases at J, with 13 bases in the middle. Germline V CDR1 and CDR2: SGHKS, YYEKEE (reference sequence). CDR3 size: 15 residues. Unique molecular identifiers were incorporated when the TCRbeta library was constructed. TCRdb used MiXCR to reprocess the PCR reads, holding one entry per CDR3 protein. Here the sample spans about 210,000 distinct CDR3 sequences, roughly 18% being singletons. The table lists this clonotype with many counts. Its cognate antigen is unknown. V and J are TRBV5-5 and TRBJ2-1; the D call may be TRBD1 or TRBD2 (6 bases each). The source material was PBMCs, mostly from graft donor cells, sampled 360 days after TCRalphabeta/CD19-depleted stem cell transplant. This clonotype was sampled from a male patient aged 2-15 years who had a stem cell transplant for acute lymphoblastic leukemia, so the T cells may come from the graft donor. As DNA, the CDR3 is TGTGCCAGCAGCACCGTCCGGGGGCCCTACAATGAGCAGTTCTTC. Amino acids: CASSTVRGPYNEQFF.